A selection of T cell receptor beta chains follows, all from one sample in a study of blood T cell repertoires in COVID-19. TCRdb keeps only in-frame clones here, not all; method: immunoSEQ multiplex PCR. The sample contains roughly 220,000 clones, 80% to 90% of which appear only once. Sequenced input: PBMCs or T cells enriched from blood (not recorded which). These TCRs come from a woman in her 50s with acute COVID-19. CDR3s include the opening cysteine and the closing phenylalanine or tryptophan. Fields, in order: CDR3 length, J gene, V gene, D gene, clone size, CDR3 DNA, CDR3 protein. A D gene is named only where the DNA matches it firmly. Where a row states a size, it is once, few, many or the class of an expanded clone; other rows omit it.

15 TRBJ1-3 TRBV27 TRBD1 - TGTGCCAGCAGTCGTAACAGGGGAACGGGAAACACCATATATTTT CASSRNRGTGNTIYF
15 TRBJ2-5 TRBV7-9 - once TGTGCCAGCAGTCTAGCAGGGGTAGGGCAAGAGACCCAGTACTTC CASSLAGVGQETQYF
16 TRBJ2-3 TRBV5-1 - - TGCGCCAGCAGCTTCTCCCTGGCGGTTAGCACAGATACGCAGTATTTT CASSFSLAVSTDTQYF
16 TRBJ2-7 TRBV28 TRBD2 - TGTGCCAGCAGTTCCCCATGGGGGGGAGGGCGCTACGAGCAGTACTTC CASSSPWGGGRYEQYF
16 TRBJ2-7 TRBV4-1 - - TGCGCCAGCAGCCAAGAAGAAAGGGGTGGGATATACGAGCAGTACTTC CASSQEERGGIYEQYF
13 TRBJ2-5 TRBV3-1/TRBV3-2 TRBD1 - TGTGCCAGCAGCTTTAACACGGGCGGGACAGGGTACTTC CASSFNTGGTGYF
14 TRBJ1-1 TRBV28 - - TGTGCCAGCAGTTTGGTAGAAATGAACACTGAAGCTTTCTTT CASSLVEMNTEAFF
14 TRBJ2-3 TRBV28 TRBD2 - TGTGCCAGCAGTTTTCTAGCGGGAGCAGATACGCAGTATTTT CASSFLAGADTQYF
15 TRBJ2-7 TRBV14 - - TGTGCCAGCAGCCAAGATGGGCTGAGTTGGCACGAGCAGTACTTC CASSQDGLSWHEQYF
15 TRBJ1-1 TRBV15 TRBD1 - TGTGCCACCAGCAGAGATTTTAGCAGGGGGAATGAAGCTTTCTTT CATSRDFSRGNEAFF
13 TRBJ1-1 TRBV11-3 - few TGTGCCAGCAGCTTAGCAGAGAACACTGAAGCTTTCTTT CASSLAENTEAFF
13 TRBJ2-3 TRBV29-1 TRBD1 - TGCAGCGCTCCAGGACAGGGCGCAGATACGCAGTATTTT CSAPGQGADTQYF
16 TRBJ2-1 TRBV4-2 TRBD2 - TGTGCCAGCAGCCAAGATCAAGCGGGAGTATCGGTTGAGCAGTTCTTC CASSQDQAGVSVEQFF
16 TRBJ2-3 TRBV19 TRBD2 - TGTGCCAGTAGTCCCCGACCTAGCGGACCCACGGATACGCAGTATTTT CASSPRPSGPTDTQYF
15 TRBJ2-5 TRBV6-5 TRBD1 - TGTGCCAGCAGGGCCCAGGGGGTTGTCGGGGAGACCCAGTACTTC CASRAQGVVGETQYF
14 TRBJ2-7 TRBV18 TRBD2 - TGTGCCAGCTCACTGACTAGCGGACCCTACGAGCAGTACTTC CASSLTSGPYEQYF
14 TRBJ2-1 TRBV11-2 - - TGTGCCAGCAGCCCAGGCGGAGGATTCGATGAGCAGTTCTTC CASSPGGGFDEQFF
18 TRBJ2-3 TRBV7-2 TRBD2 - TGTGCCAGCAGCTTAGGGACCGGGACTAGCGGGAGATCGGATACGCAGTATTTT CASSLGTGTSGRSDTQYF
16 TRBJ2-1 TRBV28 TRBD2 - TGTGCCAGCAAGCGCGGGAGGGCCGGGTCCTACAATGAGCAGTTCTTC CASKRGRAGSYNEQFF
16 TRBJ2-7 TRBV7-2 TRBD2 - TGTGCCAGCAGCTCCCTCCCTAGCGGGAGCATCAACGAGCAGTACTTC CASSSLPSGSINEQYF
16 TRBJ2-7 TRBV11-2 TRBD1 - TGTGCCAGCAGCTCCCATCCAGGACAGGGAACCTACGAGCAGTACTTC CASSSHPGQGTYEQYF
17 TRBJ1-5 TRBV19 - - TGTGCCAGTAGTATCAATCAGGGGATGGGGAGCAATCAGCCCCAGCATTTT CASSINQGMGSNQPQHF
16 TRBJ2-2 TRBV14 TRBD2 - TGTGCCAGCAGCCTAGCGGGAGGAGGGGGTCGCGGGGAGCTGTTTTTT CASSLAGGGGRGELFF
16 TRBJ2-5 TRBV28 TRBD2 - TGTGCCAGCAGTTTAATGGCGGGAGGACTCCAAGAGACCCAGTACTTC CASSLMAGGLQETQYF
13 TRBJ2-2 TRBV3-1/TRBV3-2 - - TGTGCCGCCAGAGGACAGAACACCGGGGAGCTGTTTTTT CAARGQNTGELFF
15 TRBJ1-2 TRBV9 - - TGTGCCAGCAGCGATTCCCAGGACAGAATCTATGGCTACACCTTC CASSDSQDRIYGYTF
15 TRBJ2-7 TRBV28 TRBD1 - TGTGCCAGCAGCGGCGGGACAGGGGTAAGAAAGGCCCAGTACTTC CASSGGTGVRKAQYF
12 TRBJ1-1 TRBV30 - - TGTGCCTGGAGGGAACAGTACACTGAAGCTTTCTTT CAWREQYTEAFF
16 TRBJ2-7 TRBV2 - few TGTGCCAGCAGTGCAGGGGCTACGGGACAAAGCTACGAGCAGTACTTC CASSAGATGQSYEQYF
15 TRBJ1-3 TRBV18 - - TGTGCCAGCTCACCCCCGGCCCGGGGAGGAAACACCATATATTTT CASSPPARGGNTIYF
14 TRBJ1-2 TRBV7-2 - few TGTGCCAGCAGCTATGGACAGAGTGAGGGTGGCTACACCTTC CASSYGQSEGGYTF
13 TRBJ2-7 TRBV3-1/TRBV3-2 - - TGTGCCAGCAGCCACCTGGACTCATACGAGCAGTACTTC CASSHLDSYEQYF
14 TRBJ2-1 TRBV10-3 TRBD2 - TGTGCCATCAGTGAGCTAGCGGAATACAATGAGCAGTTCTTC CAISELAEYNEQFF
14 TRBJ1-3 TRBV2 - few TGTGCCAGCAGGCACCGGGACTCTGGAAACACCATATATTTT CASRHRDSGNTIYF
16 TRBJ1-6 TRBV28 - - TGTGCCAGCAACCCGGACAGTCGCTTAACCTATTCACCCCTCCACTTT CASNPDSRLTYSPLHF
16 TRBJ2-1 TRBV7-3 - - TGTGCCAGCAGCCCACGATCGCAGGACTACTTAAATGAGCAGTTCTTC CASSPRSQDYLNEQFF
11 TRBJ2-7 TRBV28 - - TGTGCCAGCAGTCCCAATTTTGAGCAGTACTTC CASSPNFEQYF
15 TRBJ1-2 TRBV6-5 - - TGTGCCAGCAGTTACTCGGCAGGGTCGGGCTATGGCTACACCTTC CASSYSAGSGYGYTF